A single sample is the source of the 21 T cell receptor beta chains below, sequenced in a study of shared T cell receptors in the human thymus. Data came from immunoSEQ multiplex PCR; TCRdb stores just in-frame clones and leaves some out. The repertoire includes some 760,000 clones, 80% to 90% of them detected once, and 0.0095% to 0.011% sits in the top ten. The sample was also linked to a second study, of human thymus T cells.

Sequenced material: thymocytes. The receptor set was obtained from a girl in the first two years of life with a congenital heart defect.

This sequence joins TRBV4-3 and TRBJ2-7, with a tentative D call TRBD2 (6 bases). V was trimmed by 1 base and J by 5 bases, leaving 15 bases between them. The CDR3 runs 15 residues. Germline assignment: CDR1 LGHNA and CDR2 YSLEER. In DNA form, the CDR3 reads TGCGCCAGCAGCCAAGGGAGGGTGCCCGAGGACGAGCAGTACTTC. Its translation is CASSQGRVPEDEQYF.

This chain links TRBV6-1 with TRBJ2-2, with a weak D call TRBD2 (5 bases). V shed 2 bases and J shed 0 bases, with 13 bases lying between them. Germline lookup yields CDR1 MNHNS and CDR2 SASEGT. This CDR3 contains 17 residues. Written as DNA, the CDR3 is TGTGCCAGCAGTGAAAGAGCGGTGGCTACGAACACCGGGGAGCTGTTTTTT. Residues: CASSERAVATNTGELFF.

The rearrangement links TRBV5-1 to TRBJ1-2; D remains ambiguous. V was cut by 7 bases and J by 1 base, with 11 bases left in between. CDR1 SGHRS and CDR2 YFSETQ come from the germline V gene. The CDR3 sequence is 13 residues long. CDR3 DNA sequence: TGCGCCAGCGGCCACGGGGTTAACTATGGCTACACCTTC. Translating it yields CASGHGVNYGYTF.

The rearrangement links TRBV7-9 to TRBJ1-1, with TRBD1 matching over 7 bases. This CDR3 contains 14 residues. Germline-derived CDR1 and CDR2 are SEHNR and FQNEAQ (reference sequence). Trimming removed 5 bases from V and 3 bases from J; junction bases left unmatched: 6. CDR3 sequence (DNA): TGTGCCAGCAGCGTAACAGGGGATGACACTGAAGCTTTCTTT. It specifies CASSVTGDDTEAFF.

This chain uses TRBV15 with TRBJ2-1, with 7 bases matching TRBD2. The germline V gene encodes CDR1 LNHNV and CDR2 YYDKDF (reference sequence). The CDR3 covers 15 residues. V trimming: 0 bases; J trimming: 7 bases; junction bases outside the gene matches: 6. Here the CDR3 reads CATSRDRGGVNEQFF. The DNA of the CDR3 is TGTGCCACCAGCAGAGATCGCGGGGGAGTAAATGAGCAGTTCTTC.

The chain carries TRBV7-3 and TRBJ2-5; 11 bases are shared with TRBD2. Unmatched junction bases numbered 15, after V lost 2 bases and J lost 4 bases. From germline, CDR1 is SGHTA and CDR2 FQGTGA. This CDR3 has 19 residues. Here the CDR3 reads CASSLSTSGGLVSAETQYF. The CDR3 region has the DNA TGTGCCAGCAGCTTATCCACTAGCGGGGGTCTTGTATCCGCAGAGACCCAGTACTTC.

V usage is TRBV5-6 and J usage is TRBJ1-2, with 7 bases lining up with TRBD1. J was trimmed by 2 bases and V by 4 bases; bases with no gene match: 20. Germline V gene lookup returns CDR1 SGHDT and CDR2 YYEEEE. CDR3 size: 19 residues. The CDR3 region has the DNA TGTGCCAGCAGCCGGTCCCGACAGGGAGGAGAGTCAGTCAACTATGGCTACACCTTC. Protein: CASSRSRQGGESVNYGYTF.

The V call is TRBV6-1, the J call TRBJ2-1, with 8 bases identical to TRBD2. CDR1 and CDR2 (germline): MNHNS, SASEGT. After removal of 8 bases from V and 12 bases from J, the junction contained 15 bases not matched to a gene. The CDR3 runs to 14 residues. As DNA, the CDR3 is TGTGCCAGCGGGACGGGGGGGCCATTGGGTAGGCAGTTCTTC. Its protein product is CASGTGGPLGRQFF.

The chain couples TRBV5-4 to TRBJ2-2, with a possible D match to TRBD2 (5 bases). Trimming left V 3 bases short and J 1 base short, with 16 bases between. CDR1 is SGHNT and CDR2 is YYREEE in the germline V gene (reference sequence). This CDR3 spans 17 amino acids. The CDR3 spells CASSSDGEWWNTGELFF. CDR3 bases: TGTGCCAGCAGCTCAGACGGGGAATGGTGGAACACCGGGGAGCTGTTTTTT.

Comment on this clone: The sample has other DNA sequences that encode this CDR3 too. This chain joins TRBV6-6 and TRBJ1-2, with a weak D call TRBD1 (6 bases). V was cut by 6 bases and J by 2 bases, with 7 bases left in between. This CDR3 has 12 residues. Germline V lookup: CDR1 MNHNY, CDR2 SVGAGI (reference sequence). The CDR3 coding sequence is TGTGCCAGCAGACAGGGAAACTATGGCTACACCTTC. Its protein is CASRQGNYGYTF.

This clone has a single count. This chain joins TRBV7-2 and TRBJ2-3; 13 bases map to TRBD2. Trimming at V came to 5 bases and at J to 3 bases, leaving 8 bases not matched to a gene. CDR1 is SGHTA, CDR2 FQGNSA, per germline. The CDR3 sequence is 17 residues long. The CDR3 loop is CASSQELAGGPTDTQYF. The CDR3 DNA reads TGTGCCAGCAGCCAAGAACTAGCGGGGGGGCCGACAGATACGCAGTATTTT.

The J gene is TRBJ2-1, the V gene TRBV30; 16 bases are a match to TRBD2. CDR1 is GTSNPN and CDR2 is SVGIG in the germline V gene (reference sequence). V was pared by 2 bases and J by 3 bases, with 16 bases of the junction left unmatched. The CDR3 consists of 21 residues. This CDR3 is CAWSSHTGTSGGACLYNEQFF. The DNA for the CDR3 is TGTGCCTGGAGTTCTCATACGGGGACTAGCGGGGGGGCCTGTCTCTACAATGAGCAGTTCTTC.

J is TRBJ1-1 and V is TRBV11-2; D not certain. CDR3 size: 12 residues. CDR1 SGHAT and CDR2 FQNNGV come from the germline V gene. V lost 3 bases and J lost 10, with 12 bases in between. The CDR3 sequence is CASSLTGSVAFF. The CDR3 DNA follows: TGTGCCAGCAGCTTGACGGGATCGGTAGCTTTCTTT.

In DNA form, the CDR3 reads TGTGCCAGCAGCTTACGGGGGGGCAGTGTGAACACTGAAGCTTTCTTT. Translated, it gives CASSLRGGSVNTEAFF. The chain recombines TRBV7-9 with TRBJ1-1, with a tentative D call TRBD1 (6 bases). This CDR3 is 16 amino acids long. V was cut by 2 bases and J by 0 bases, with 13 bases left in between. Germline loops: CDR1 SEHNR, CDR2 FQNEAQ (reference sequence).

The chain has TRBV7-9 and TRBJ2-3; 9 nucleotides match TRBD1. Germline assignment: CDR1 SEHNR and CDR2 FQNEAQ (reference sequence). The CDR3 has 15 amino acids. V shed 4 bases, J shed 1 base, and the junction held 3 bases outside the gene matches. For the CDR3, the DNA is TGTGCCAGCAGCTGCCGGGACAGGGGCACAGATACGCAGTATTTT. It translates to CASSCRDRGTDTQYF. Full variable domain (outside the CDR3, taken from reference TRBV7-9 and TRBJ2-3): DTGVSQNPRHKITKRGQNVTFRCDPISEHNRLYWYRQTLGQGPEFLTYFQNEAQLEKSRLLSDRFSAERPKGSFSTLEIQRTEQGDSAMYLCASSCRDRGTDTQYFGPGTRLTVL.

Only one count was recorded for this clone. The chain recombines TRBV9 with TRBJ1-5; the D gene is possibly TRBD1 (6 bases). CDR3 length equals 15 residues. The germline gives CDR1 SGDLS, CDR2 YYNGEE. V dropped 0 bases and J dropped 4 bases, with 11 bases sitting between them. CDR3 amino acids: CASSVGGQGNQPQHF. The CDR3, as DNA: TGTGCCAGCAGCGTAGGAGGCCAGGGGAATCAGCCCCAGCATTTT.

CDR3 nucleotides: TGCGCCAGCAGCCAAGACTGGCTCGAGAAAGCGGTGATTGCGATTGAGCAGTTCTTC. Its protein is CASSQDWLEKAVIAIEQFF. The chain joins TRBV4-1 to TRBJ2-1; D is perhaps TRBD2 (5 bases). Trimming shortened V by 0 bases and J by 9 bases, and 27 bases separated the two germline ends. This CDR3 region has 19 residues. Germline V gives CDR1 MGHRA, CDR2 YSYEKL.

Written as DNA, the CDR3 is TGTGCCAGCAGCGATGAGGGCAAGACTGCCTACGAGCAGTACTTC. Translated, it gives CASSDEGKTAYEQYF. This chain joins TRBV5-6 and TRBJ2-7; possible D gene TRBD2, 5 bases. The CDR3 consists of 15 residues. Germline V gene lookup returns CDR1 SGHDT and CDR2 YYEEEE. The ends were cut back, 4 bases at V and 2 bases at J, with 16 bases in the middle.

J is TRBJ1-2 and V is TRBV15; D is perhaps TRBD1 (6 bases). The CDR3 totals 15 residues. V was shortened by 1 base and J by 5 bases, with 14 bases between the two germline ends. Germline CDR1 and CDR2: LNHNV and YYDKDF (reference sequence). The chain's CDR3 is CATSRVRDTLYGYTF. The CDR3 DNA sequence: TGTGCCACCAGCAGAGTAAGGGACACTCTTTATGGCTACACCTTC.

This rearrangement joins TRBV4-3 to TRBJ1-2; 10 bases are a match to TRBD1. Germline CDR1 is LGHNA and CDR2 is YSLEER. The junction had 15 bases not matched to a gene; V was cut back by 2 bases and J by 3 bases. This CDR3 is 19 amino acids long. The CDR3 nucleotides are TGCGCCAGCAGCCAACAACCGTACAGGGGACAGGGGAACTACTATGGCTACACCTTC. Protein sequence: CASSQQPYRGQGNYYGYTF.

With respect to this clone: At one boundary the junction diverges from the germline segment, which might be a read error. The chain links TRBV7-7 to TRBJ2-3; 8 bases align to TRBD2. Germline loops: CDR1 SSHAT, CDR2 FNYEAQ (reference sequence). The CDR3 is 15 amino acids. CDR3 bases: TGTGCTAGCAGCCACGGGACGGGGGGGACAGATACGCAGTATTTT. Residues: CASSHGTGGTDTQYF.